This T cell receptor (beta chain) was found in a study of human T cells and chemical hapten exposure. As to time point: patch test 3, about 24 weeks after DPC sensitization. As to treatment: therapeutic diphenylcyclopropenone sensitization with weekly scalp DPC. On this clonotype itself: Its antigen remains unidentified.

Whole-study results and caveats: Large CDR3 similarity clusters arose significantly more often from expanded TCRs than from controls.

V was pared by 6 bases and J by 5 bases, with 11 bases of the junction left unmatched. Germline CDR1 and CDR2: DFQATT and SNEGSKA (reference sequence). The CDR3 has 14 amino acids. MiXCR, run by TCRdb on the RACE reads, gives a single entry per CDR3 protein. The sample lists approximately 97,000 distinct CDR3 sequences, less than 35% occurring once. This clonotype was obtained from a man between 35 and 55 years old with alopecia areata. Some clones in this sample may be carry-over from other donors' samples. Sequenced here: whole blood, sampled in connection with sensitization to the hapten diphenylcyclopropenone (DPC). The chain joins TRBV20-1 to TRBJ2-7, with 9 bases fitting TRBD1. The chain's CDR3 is CSAAMGQGRNEQYF. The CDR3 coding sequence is TGCAGTGCGGCAATGGGACAGGGTAGGAACGAGCAGTACTTC.